The T cell receptor beta chain under discussion was sequenced for a study of T cell responses to AZD1222 COVID-19 vaccine. Sequencing was performed with immunoSEQ multiplex PCR; in TCRdb, only in-frame clones are kept and a portion is missing. The sample has about 72,000 clones, nearly 90% seen once. The CDR3 is 16 residues long. The V end was cut by 3 bases, the J end by 0 bases, with 11 bases between. Germline CDR1 reads MNHNS; CDR2 reads SASEGT. The source of this sequence is an adult who received the AZD1222 COVID-19 vaccine. The chain uses TRBV6-1 and TRBJ2-2; TRBD2 is a possible D gene (5 bases). The sequencing used peripheral blood, collected 28 days after the second AZD1222 dose. CDR3: CASSDTGLANTGELFF. The CDR3 nucleotides are TGTGCCAGCAGTGATACCGGACTGGCGAACACCGGGGAGCTGTTTTTT.